Included here is one TCR beta chain sequence, with context. Profiling relied on immunoSEQ multiplex PCR, and the TCRdb table lists in-frame clones only, not all of them. The sample has 75,000 to 85,000 clones, about 86% seen once. This specimen comes from a study of blood T cell repertoires in COVID-19. The germline gives CDR1 SGHRS, CDR2 YFSETQ. The CDR3 runs 15 residues. The ends were cut back, 0 bases at V and 0 bases at J, with 9 bases in the middle. J is TRBJ1-2 and V is TRBV5-1; D uncertain. This sequence originates from a human donor in a cohort sampled during active COVID-19. Sequenced material: peripheral blood. CDR3 nucleotide sequence: TGCGCCAGCAGCTTGGAGGCGGTAGCTAACTATGGCTACACCTTC. Its translation is CASSLEAVANYGYTF.